This TCR beta chain originates from a study of OX40 agonist ivuxolimab in advanced cancers. Study details: In this trial design, patients received ivuxolimab intravenously at 0.01 to 10 mg/kg every 2 weeks. Among those enrolled, mean age was roughly 55 years (range about 23 to 85) and over 70% were male. Regarding the study as a whole: Some nonresponders additionally presented with little normalized T-cell clonal expansion. With doses of 0.1-3.0 mg/kg, partial responders showed among the lowest clonal expansion.

Only in-frame clones appear in the TCRdb table, and some are missing; sequencing was by immunoSEQ multiplex PCR. The table includes about 79,000 clones, around 91% detected once. With regard to this clone: Its antigen is not known.

Trimming removed 2 bases at V and 5 bases at J, with 9 bases between. Germline V gives CDR1 MNHNY, CDR2 SVGAGI (reference sequence). This CDR3 region has 14 residues. Sample: CD4+ or CD8+ T cells sorted from blood, taken in a trial of the OX40 agonist ivuxolimab. The receptor was derived from an adult with an advanced solid tumor such as melanoma, head and neck, liver or kidney cancer. The V gene is TRBV6-6, the J gene TRBJ1-4; D unclear. The CDR3 bases are TGTGCCAGCAGTTACGACGGAGAAAATGAAAAACTGTTTTTT. Protein: CASSYDGENEKLFF.